One sample yielded the 3 T cell receptor beta chains listed below, sequenced in a study of blood T cells in healthy people across ages. For the second PCR, which ran for about 7 to 11 cycles, a sample-barcoded 5' primer and a J-beta primer mix were used. TCRdb called the 5' RACE reads again in MiXCR, with one record for every CDR3 protein. The sample carries 850,000 or so distinct CDR3 sequences, under 35% recorded once. The sequencing input was blood. These receptor sequences come from a woman older than 75 in good health.

The chain carries TRBV30 and TRBJ1-5, with a possible D match to TRBD1 (6 bases). Germline CDR1 is GTSNPN and CDR2 is SVGIG (reference sequence). V shed 1 base and J shed 7 bases, with 14 bases lying between them. The CDR3 totals 14 residues. DNA for the CDR3: TGTGCCTGGAGTGCAACAGGGAGTGGACAGCCCCAGCATTTT. Translation: CAWSATGSGQPQHF.

This clonotype occurred a few times. The gene calls are TRBV6-2 or TRBV6-3 and TRBJ1-4; tentatively, D is TRBD1 (6 bases). Germline V gene lookup returns CDR1 MNHEY and CDR2 SVGEGT. Trimming pared 2 bases from V and 1 base from J, leaving 14 bases between. CDR3 length equals 17 residues. CDR3 region: CASSYRRRGGTNEKLFF. In DNA, the CDR3 is TGTGCCAGCAGTTACCGGAGGAGGGGGGGAACTAATGAAAAACTGTTTTTT.

This clonotype was seen ten or more times. CDR3 protein: CSVRDYEQYF. CDR3 coding DNA: TGCAGCGTCCGCGACTACGAGCAGTACTTC. V is TRBV29-1 and J is TRBJ2-7; D not certain. The CDR3 totals 10 residues. The germline V and J ends were trimmed by 6 bases and 3 bases, with 6 bases remaining between them. CDR1 and CDR2 (germline): SQVTM, ANQGSEA.